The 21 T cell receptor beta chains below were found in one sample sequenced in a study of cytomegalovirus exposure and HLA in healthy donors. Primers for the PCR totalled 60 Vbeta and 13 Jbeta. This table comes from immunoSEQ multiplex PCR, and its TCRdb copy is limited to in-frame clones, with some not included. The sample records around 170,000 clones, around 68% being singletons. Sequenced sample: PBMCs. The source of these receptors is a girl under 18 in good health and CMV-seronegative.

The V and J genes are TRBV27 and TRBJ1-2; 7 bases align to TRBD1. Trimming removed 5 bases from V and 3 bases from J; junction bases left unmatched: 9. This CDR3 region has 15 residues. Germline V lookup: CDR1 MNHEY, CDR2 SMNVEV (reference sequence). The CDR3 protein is CASSQNRGGHYGYTF. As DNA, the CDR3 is TGTGCCAGCAGTCAGAACAGGGGAGGTCACTATGGCTACACCTTC.

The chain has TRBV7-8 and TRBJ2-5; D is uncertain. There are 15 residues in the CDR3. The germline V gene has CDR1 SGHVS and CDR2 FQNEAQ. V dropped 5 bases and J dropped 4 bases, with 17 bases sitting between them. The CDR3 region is CASSPPRARRETQYF. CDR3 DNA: TGTGCCAGCAGCCCCCCACGAGCTAGGAGAGAGACCCAGTACTTC.

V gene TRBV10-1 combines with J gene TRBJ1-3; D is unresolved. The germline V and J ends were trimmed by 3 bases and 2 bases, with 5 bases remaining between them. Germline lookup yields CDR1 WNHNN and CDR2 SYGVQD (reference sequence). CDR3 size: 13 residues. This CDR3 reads CASSDGTGNTIYF. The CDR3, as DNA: TGCGCCAGCAGTGACGGGACTGGAAACACCATATATTTT.

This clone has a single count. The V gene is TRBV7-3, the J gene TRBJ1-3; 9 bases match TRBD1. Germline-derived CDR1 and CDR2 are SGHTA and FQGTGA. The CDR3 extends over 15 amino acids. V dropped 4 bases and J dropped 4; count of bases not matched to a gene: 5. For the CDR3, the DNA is TGTGCCAGCAGCTCGGACAGGGGTTCAGGAAACACCATATATTTT. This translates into CASSSDRGSGNTIYF. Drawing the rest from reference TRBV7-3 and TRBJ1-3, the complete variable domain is GAGVSQTPSNKVTEKGKYVELRCDPISGHTALYWYRQSLGQGPEFLIYFQGTGAADDSGLPNDRFFAVRPEGSVSTLKIQRTERGDSAVYLCASSSDRGSGNTIYFGEGSWLTVV.

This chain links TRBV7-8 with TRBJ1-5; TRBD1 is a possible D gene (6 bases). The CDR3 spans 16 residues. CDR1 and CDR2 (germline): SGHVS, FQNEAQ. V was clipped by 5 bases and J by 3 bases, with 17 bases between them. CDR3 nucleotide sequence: TGTGCCAGCAGCCTCCGGGACACCTTCACCAATCAGCCCCAGCATTTT. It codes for CASSLRDTFTNQPQHF. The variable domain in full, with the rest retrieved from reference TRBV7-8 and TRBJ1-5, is GAGVSQSPRYKVAKRGQDVALRCDPISGHVSLFWYQQALGQGPEFLTYFQNEAQLDKSGLPSDRFFAERPEGSVSTLKIQRTQQEDSAVYLCASSLRDTFTNQPQHFGDGTRLSIL.

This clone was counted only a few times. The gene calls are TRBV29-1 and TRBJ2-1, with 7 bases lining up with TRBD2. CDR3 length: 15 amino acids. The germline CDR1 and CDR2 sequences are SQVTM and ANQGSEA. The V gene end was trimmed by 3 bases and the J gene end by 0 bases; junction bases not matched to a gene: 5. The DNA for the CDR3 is TGCAGCGTTGAGCAGCGGGGAAACTCCTACAATGAGCAGTTCTTC. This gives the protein CSVEQRGNSYNEQFF.

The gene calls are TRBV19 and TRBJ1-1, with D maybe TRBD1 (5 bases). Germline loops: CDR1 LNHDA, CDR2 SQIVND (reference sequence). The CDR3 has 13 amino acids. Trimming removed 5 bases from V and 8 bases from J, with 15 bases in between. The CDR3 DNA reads TGTGCCAGTAGTTTCCCCGGGGGACGGGAAGCTTTCTTT. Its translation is CASSFPGGREAFF.

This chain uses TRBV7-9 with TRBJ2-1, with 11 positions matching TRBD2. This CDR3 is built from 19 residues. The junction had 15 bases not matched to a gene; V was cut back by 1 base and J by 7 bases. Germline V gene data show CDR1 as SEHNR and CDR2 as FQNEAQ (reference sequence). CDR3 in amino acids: CASSLGLAGGPVGENEQFF. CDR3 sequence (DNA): TGTGCCAGCAGCTTAGGTCTAGCGGGGGGCCCCGTCGGGGAAAATGAGCAGTTCTTC.

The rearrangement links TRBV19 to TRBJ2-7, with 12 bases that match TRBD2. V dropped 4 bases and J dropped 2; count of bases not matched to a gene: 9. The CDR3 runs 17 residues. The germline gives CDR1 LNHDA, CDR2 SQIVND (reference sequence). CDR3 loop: CASSSGLAGGPAYEQYF. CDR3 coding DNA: TGTGCCAGTAGTAGTGGCCTAGCGGGGGGGCCCGCCTACGAGCAGTACTTC.

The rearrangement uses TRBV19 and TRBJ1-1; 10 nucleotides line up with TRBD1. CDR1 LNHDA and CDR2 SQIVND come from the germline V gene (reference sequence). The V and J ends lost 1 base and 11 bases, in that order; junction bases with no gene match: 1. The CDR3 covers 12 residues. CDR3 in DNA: TGTGCCAGTAGTATAGGGGGACAGGGGGCTTTCTTT. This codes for CASSIGGQGAFF.

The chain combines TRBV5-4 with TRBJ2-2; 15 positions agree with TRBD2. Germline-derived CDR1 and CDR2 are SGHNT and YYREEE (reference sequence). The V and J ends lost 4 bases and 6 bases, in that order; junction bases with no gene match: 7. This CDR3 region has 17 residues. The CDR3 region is CASSRRTSGGAAGELFF. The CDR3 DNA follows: TGTGCCAGCAGCCGCCGGACTAGCGGGGGGGCCGCCGGGGAGCTGTTTTTT.

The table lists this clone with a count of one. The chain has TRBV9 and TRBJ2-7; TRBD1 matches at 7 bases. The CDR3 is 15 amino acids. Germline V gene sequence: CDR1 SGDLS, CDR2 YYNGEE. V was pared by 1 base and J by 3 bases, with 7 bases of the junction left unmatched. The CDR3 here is CASSVRTGAGYEQYF. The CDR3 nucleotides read TGTGCCAGCAGCGTACGAACAGGGGCCGGCTACGAGCAGTACTTC.

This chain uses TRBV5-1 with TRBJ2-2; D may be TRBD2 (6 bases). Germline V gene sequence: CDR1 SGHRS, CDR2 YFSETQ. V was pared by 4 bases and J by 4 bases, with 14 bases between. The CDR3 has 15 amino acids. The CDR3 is CASSRGTAVTGELFF. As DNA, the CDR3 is TGCGCCAGCAGCCGCGGGACGGCTGTCACCGGGGAGCTGTTTTTT.

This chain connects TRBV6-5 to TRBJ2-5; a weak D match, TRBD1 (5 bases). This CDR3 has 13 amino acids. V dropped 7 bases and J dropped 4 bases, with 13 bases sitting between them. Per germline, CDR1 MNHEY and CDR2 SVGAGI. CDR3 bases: TGTGCCAGCAAGTTCCAGGGTGGAGAGACCCAGTACTTC. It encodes CASKFQGGETQYF.

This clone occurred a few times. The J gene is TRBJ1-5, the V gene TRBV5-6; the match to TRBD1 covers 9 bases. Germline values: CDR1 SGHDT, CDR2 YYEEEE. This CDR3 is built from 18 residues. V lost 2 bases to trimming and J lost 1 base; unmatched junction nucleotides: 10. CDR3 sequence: CASSFLGTGKGSNQPQHF. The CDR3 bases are TGTGCCAGCAGCTTTCTTGGGACAGGGAAGGGGAGCAATCAGCCCCAGCATTTT.

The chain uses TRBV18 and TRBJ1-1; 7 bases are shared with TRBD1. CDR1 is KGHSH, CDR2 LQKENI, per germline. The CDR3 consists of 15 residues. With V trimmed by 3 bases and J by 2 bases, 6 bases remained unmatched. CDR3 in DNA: TGTGCCAGCTCACCGACCGGGACAGAAAACACTGAAGCTTTCTTT. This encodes CASSPTGTENTEAFF.

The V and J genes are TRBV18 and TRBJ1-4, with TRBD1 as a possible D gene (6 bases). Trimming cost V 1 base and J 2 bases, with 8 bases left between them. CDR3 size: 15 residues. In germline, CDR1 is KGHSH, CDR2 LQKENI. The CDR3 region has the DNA TGTGCCAGCTCACCACAGGGGGTGACTAATGAAAAACTGTTTTTT. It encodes CASSPQGVTNEKLFF.

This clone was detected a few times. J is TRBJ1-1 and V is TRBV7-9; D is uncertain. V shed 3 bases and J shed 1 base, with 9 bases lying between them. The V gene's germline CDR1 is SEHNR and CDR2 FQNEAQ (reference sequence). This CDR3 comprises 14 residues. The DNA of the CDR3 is TGTGCCAGCAGCTTCGAAGACACGAACACTGAAGCTTTCTTT. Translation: CASSFEDTNTEAFF.

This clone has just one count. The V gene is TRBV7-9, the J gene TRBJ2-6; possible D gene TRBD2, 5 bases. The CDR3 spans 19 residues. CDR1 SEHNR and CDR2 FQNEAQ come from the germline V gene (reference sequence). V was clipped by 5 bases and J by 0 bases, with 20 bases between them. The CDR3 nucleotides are TGTGCCAGCAGCGTTAGTGTTGGGAGAGCCCTCTCTGGGGCCAACGTCCTGACTTTC. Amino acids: CASSVSVGRALSGANVLTF.

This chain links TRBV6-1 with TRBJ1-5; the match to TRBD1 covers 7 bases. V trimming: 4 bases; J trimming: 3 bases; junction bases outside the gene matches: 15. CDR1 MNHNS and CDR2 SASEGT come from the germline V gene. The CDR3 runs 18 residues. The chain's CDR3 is CASSAFRDSLVANQPQHF. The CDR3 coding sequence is TGTGCCAGCAGTGCCTTCCGGGACAGCTTGGTGGCCAATCAGCCCCAGCATTTT.

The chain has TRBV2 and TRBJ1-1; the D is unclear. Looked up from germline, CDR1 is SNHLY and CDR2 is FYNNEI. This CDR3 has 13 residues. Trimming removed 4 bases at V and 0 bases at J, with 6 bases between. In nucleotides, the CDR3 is TGTGCCAGCAGTGTTCAGTTGAACACTGAAGCTTTCTTT. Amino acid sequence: CASSVQLNTEAFF.